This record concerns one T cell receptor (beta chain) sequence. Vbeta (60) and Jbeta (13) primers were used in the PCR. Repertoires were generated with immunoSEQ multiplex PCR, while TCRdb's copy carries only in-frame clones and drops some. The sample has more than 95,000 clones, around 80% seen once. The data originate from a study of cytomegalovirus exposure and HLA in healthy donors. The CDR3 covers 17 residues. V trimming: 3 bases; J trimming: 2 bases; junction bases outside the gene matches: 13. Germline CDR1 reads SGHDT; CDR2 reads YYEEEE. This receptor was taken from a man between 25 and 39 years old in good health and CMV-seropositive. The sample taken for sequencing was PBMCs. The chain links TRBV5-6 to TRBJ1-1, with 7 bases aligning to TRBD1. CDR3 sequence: CASSSPLRQGLNTEAFF. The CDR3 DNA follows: TGTGCCAGCAGCTCGCCCTTAAGACAGGGCTTAAACACTGAAGCTTTCTTT.